Following are 32 T cell receptor beta chains from one sample sequenced in a study of CD8 T cells in ankylosing spondylitis. General observations from the study: Characteristic, it appeared, of ankylosing spondylitis blood was a TCR beta motif of fewer than 10 highly homologous variants.

One entry per CDR3 protein results from TCRdb running MiXCR on the 5' RACE reads. This sample yields some 840,000 distinct CDR3 sequences, of which roughly 12% are seen a single time; less than 0.65% belongs to the top ten. Antigens of these TCRs are unknown. Sequenced: blood, either unsorted or a sorted T cell fraction (not recorded which). These receptors originate from a male donor with ankylosing spondylitis.

The chain has TRBV12-3 or TRBV12-4 and TRBJ1-1; D remains ambiguous. V lost 2 bases to trimming and J lost 0 bases, with 10 bases between them. The length of the CDR3 is 15 residues. CDR3 DNA sequence: TGTGCCAGCAGTTTAATGGGCACAATGAACACTGAAGCTTTCTTT. Protein: CASSLMGTMNTEAFF.

The sample holds a few counts of this clonotype. This chain connects TRBV6-5 to TRBJ2-1; a possible D gene is TRBD1 (6 bases). Germline CDR1 MNHEY, CDR2 SVGAGI. The CDR3 contains 16 residues. Trimming removed 5 bases from V and 4 bases from J, with 18 bases in between. The CDR3 loop reads CASSISTGARYNEQFF. For the CDR3, the DNA is TGTGCCAGCAGTATATCGACAGGCGCAAGATACAATGAGCAGTTCTTC.

This clonotype has only a few counts. The chain recombines TRBV20-1 with TRBJ2-2; D call uncertain. CDR1 and CDR2 from the germline V gene are DFQATT and SNEGSKA (reference sequence). Trimming left V 7 bases short and J 3 bases short, with 12 bases between. This CDR3 comprises 13 residues. This CDR3 reads CSGRRRDTGELFF. DNA of the CDR3: TGCAGTGGACGAAGAAGGGACACCGGGGAGCTGTTTTTT.

CDR3 protein: CAIRGGPRYTDTQYF. CDR3 DNA: TGTGCCATCAGGGGCGGCCCACGATACACAGATACGCAGTATTTT. This sequence joins TRBV10-3 and TRBJ2-3; D is uncertain. With 6 bases removed from V and 2 bases from J, the gap between germline ends came to 15 bases. CDR1 and CDR2 (germline): ENHRY, SYGVKD. This CDR3 is built from 15 residues.

This clonotype occurred a few times. CDR3 in DNA: TGCGCCAGCAGCTTTTTACCCACCGGGGAGCTGTTTTTT. As protein: CASSFLPTGELFF. The J gene is TRBJ2-2, the V gene TRBV5-1; D gene ambiguous. V was clipped by 2 bases and J by 4 bases, with 6 bases between them. Germline values: CDR1 SGHRS, CDR2 YFSETQ. The CDR3 is made up of 13 amino acids.

This chain connects TRBV12-3 or TRBV12-4 to TRBJ2-6; D not resolved. The CDR3 is 15 residues long. Between the trimmed V and J ends, which lost 2 bases and 0 bases, there was a span of 5 bases. CDR3 coding DNA: TGTGCCAGCAGTTTAAGGTACTCTGGGGCCAACGTCCTGACTTTC. It is translated as CASSLRYSGANVLTF.

This clonotype occurred a few times. The chain has TRBV7-2 and TRBJ1-6; D is uncertain. The CDR3 contains 15 residues. V was clipped by 3 bases and J by 7 bases, with 13 bases between them. CDR1 and CDR2 from the germline V gene are SGHTA and FQGNSA. The CDR3 DNA reads TGTGCCAGCAGCTTTGGCCTCACGGGGAATTCACCCCTCCACTTT. Its protein product is CASSFGLTGNSPLHF.

This clonotype was seen only a few times. The V call is TRBV5-1, the J call TRBJ1-6; D gene uncertain. Germline V lookup: CDR1 SGHRS, CDR2 YFSETQ. The CDR3 is 15 residues long. Trimming stripped 0 bases from V and 6 bases from J, with 10 bases between. The CDR3 DNA sequence: TGCGCCAGCAGCTTGGCCTCGGCCATTAATTCACCCCTCCACTTT. Encoded protein: CASSLASAINSPLHF.

This clonotype was recorded many times. DNA for the CDR3: TGCAGTGCCAAACCGCGACAGGGGATCTACAATGAGCAGTTCTTC. Its translation: CSAKPRQGIYNEQFF. This chain connects TRBV20-1 to TRBJ2-1; 8 bases match TRBD1. There are 15 residues in the CDR3. Trimming cost V 6 bases and J 3 bases; bases outside gene matches: 10. CDR1 and CDR2 (germline): DFQATT, SNEGSKA (reference sequence).

This sequence joins TRBV12-3 or TRBV12-4 and TRBJ1-4, with 12 bases matching TRBD1. This CDR3 has 14 residues. Unmatched junction bases numbered 4, after V lost 6 bases and J lost 8 bases. CDR3 residues: CASRGTGGVEKLFF. The CDR3 DNA is TGTGCCAGCAGGGGGACAGGGGGCGTCGAAAAACTGTTTTTT.

This clonotype was observed a single time. V usage is TRBV6-5 and J usage is TRBJ2-5, with D possibly TRBD1 on 6 matching bases. V was shortened by 0 bases and J by 4 bases, with 18 bases between the two germline ends. This CDR3 has 17 residues. Germline V gene data show CDR1 as MNHEY and CDR2 as SVGAGI. The CDR3 nucleotides are TGTGCCAGCAGTTACTCGAAGACAGGTGCTGTAGGAGAGACCCAGTACTTC. This sequence encodes CASSYSKTGAVGETQYF.

V gene TRBV24-1 combines with J gene TRBJ1-1, with TRBD1 as a possible D gene (5 bases). Trimming took off 7 bases at V and 10 bases at J, with 18 bases between the two ends. Per germline, CDR1 KGHDR and CDR2 SFDVKD. The CDR3 is 13 residues long. This chain's CDR3 is CATRPRGGKRAFF. The CDR3, as DNA: TGTGCCACCAGACCCCGGGGGGGTAAGCGAGCTTTCTTT.

V and J are TRBV12-3 or TRBV12-4 and TRBJ1-1; no firm D call. V lost 6 bases and J 1 base, leaving 18 bases between the germline ends. This CDR3 comprises 16 residues. CDR3 DNA sequence: TGTGCCAGCAGGGGATTAGAGAGGCCTTGGAACACTGAAGCTTTCTTT. Residues: CASRGLERPWNTEAFF.

This clonotype occurred many times. The rearrangement links TRBV29-1 to TRBJ1-5; 7 bases agree with TRBD1. CDR3 size: 13 residues. The germline V gene encodes CDR1 SQVTM and CDR2 ANQGSEA. J gave up 7 bases and V 4 bases, and 7 bases lay outside the gene matches. The CDR3 spells CSVGSGGGQPQHF. The CDR3 nucleotides read TGCAGCGTTGGGTCAGGGGGGGGGCAGCCCCAGCATTTT.

This clonotype was recorded once. The chain recombines TRBV6-2 or TRBV6-3 with TRBJ1-5; D unclear. CDR3 size: 16 residues. The germline V gene encodes CDR1 MNHEY and CDR2 SVGEGT. V lost 6 bases and J 0 bases, leaving 15 bases between the germline ends. CDR3 DNA sequence: TGTGCCAGCAGCGGTTCTGCCCCCTATAGCAATCAGCCCCAGCATTTT. Encoded protein: CASSGSAPYSNQPQHF.

This clonotype was found many times. This rearrangement joins TRBV12-3 or TRBV12-4 to TRBJ1-3; D is ambiguous. The CDR3 has 14 residues. The V end lost 7 bases, the J end lost 0 bases, and 10 bases lay between the germline ends. CDR3 coding DNA: TGTGCCAGCACCCGACGGGGCTCTGGAAACACCATATATTTT. Its protein is CASTRRGSGNTIYF.

Only a few counts were recorded for this clonotype. V gene TRBV9 combines with J gene TRBJ2-4; 7 bases align to TRBD1. The CDR3 loop spans 15 amino acids. Trimming cost V 2 bases and J 3 bases; bases outside gene matches: 5. Germline V gives CDR1 SGDLS, CDR2 YYNGEE. CDR3 sequence reads: CASSVAGTVKNIQYF. The CDR3 nucleotides are TGTGCCAGCAGCGTGGCCGGGACAGTCAAAAACATTCAGTACTTC.

The chain uses TRBV5-1 and TRBJ1-3; D not resolved. V was shortened by 4 bases and J by 0 bases, with 14 bases between the two germline ends. This CDR3 region has 16 residues. Per germline, CDR1 SGHRS and CDR2 YFSETQ. CDR3 loop: CASSPAGWSSGNTIYF. The DNA of the CDR3 is TGCGCCAGCAGCCCCGCGGGTTGGAGCTCTGGAAACACCATATATTTT.

The CDR3 DNA reads TGTGCCAGCAGCCCCACCCGGGGTGAGGTGGGTGGCTACACCTTC. Its protein is CASSPTRGEVGGYTF. The chain joins TRBV7-2 to TRBJ1-2; no reliable D call. V was pared by 5 bases and J by 7 bases, with 20 bases between. The CDR3 totals 15 residues. The V gene's germline CDR1 is SGHTA and CDR2 FQGNSA. Drawing the rest from reference TRBV7-2 and TRBJ1-2, the complete variable domain is GAGVSQSPSNKVTEKGKDVELRCDPISGHTALYWYRQSLGQGLEFLIYFQGNSAPDKSGLPSDRFSAERTGGSVSTLTIQRTQQEDSAVYLCASSPTRGEVGGYTFGSGTRLTVV.

The chain links TRBV10-3 to TRBJ2-5; 10 bases align to TRBD2. Germline V gives CDR1 ENHRY, CDR2 SYGVKD. This CDR3 is built from 15 residues. V trimming: 4 bases; J trimming: 2 bases; junction bases outside the gene matches: 4. The CDR3 sequence is CAISGSSGGQETQYF. The DNA of the CDR3 is TGTGCCATCAGTGGTTCTAGCGGGGGACAAGAGACCCAGTACTTC.

This clonotype was picked up a small number of times. This rearrangement joins TRBV5-1 to TRBJ1-5; TRBD1 matches 7 bases. CDR1 SGHRS and CDR2 YFSETQ come from the germline V gene. V shed 2 bases and J 2 bases; nucleotides not matched to a gene: 10. The CDR3 has 17 residues. The CDR3 DNA reads as TGCGCCAGCAGCTTAACGACAGGGTACGTTGGCAATCAGCCCCAGCATTTT. Protein product: CASSLTTGYVGNQPQHF.

A single count supports this clonotype. The chain has TRBV10-3 and TRBJ2-5; TRBD2 aligns across 7 bases. CDR3 length: 16 amino acids. Unmatched junction bases numbered 13, after V lost 4 bases and J lost 5 bases. Germline V lookup: CDR1 ENHRY, CDR2 SYGVKD. The CDR3 nucleotides are TGTGCCATCAGTGGTTTTAGCGCGGGAGAATGGGAGACCCAGTACTTC. Its translation is CAISGFSAGEWETQYF.

This clonotype was seen many times. The chain employs TRBV29-1 and TRBJ2-3; the D gene is possibly TRBD2 (5 bases). V was clipped by 8 bases and J by 3 bases, with 12 bases between them. The CDR3 contains 12 residues. Germline lookup yields CDR1 SQVTM and CDR2 ANQGSEA. The CDR3 DNA reads as TGCAGCTTAACGGACTGGACAGATACGCAGTATTTT. Protein sequence: CSLTDWTDTQYF.

The CDR3 protein is CASSLGQGARTEAFF. CDR3 nucleotide sequence: TGTGCCAGCAGTTTAGGTCAGGGGGCGAGGACTGAAGCTTTCTTT. The chain combines TRBV12-3 or TRBV12-4 with TRBJ1-1; TRBD1 agrees at 8 bases. Trimming removed 1 base from V and 5 bases from J; junction bases left unmatched: 6. This CDR3 region has 15 residues.

This clonotype showed up just a few times. V gene TRBV2 combines with J gene TRBJ2-1; D is possibly TRBD2 (6 bases). Between the trimmed V and J ends, which lost 7 bases and 6 bases, there was a span of 13 bases. This CDR3 region has 13 residues. CDR1 is SNHLY, CDR2 FYNNEI, per germline. CDR3 amino acids: CASTRREGNEQFF. For the CDR3, the DNA is TGTGCCAGCACGCGGAGGGAAGGCAATGAGCAGTTCTTC.

The chain has TRBV4-1 and TRBJ2-1, with 9 nucleotides matching TRBD1. This CDR3 region has 16 residues. Germline CDR1 MGHRA, CDR2 YSYEKL. J was trimmed by 5 bases and V by 7 bases; bases with no gene match: 12. The CDR3 DNA reads TGCGCCAGCACTACCCTAGGACAGGGGTACGACAATGAGCAGTTCTTC. It yields the protein CASTTLGQGYDNEQFF.

This clonotype was seen only a few times. This chain connects TRBV20-1 to TRBJ2-7; 7 positions agree with TRBD1. The CDR3 runs 13 residues. The germline V gene encodes CDR1 DFQATT and CDR2 SNEGSKA (reference sequence). The trim removed 5 bases at V and 3 bases at J, leaving 7 bases unmatched. The chain's CDR3 is CSAPRDSFYEQYF. The CDR3 nucleotides are TGCAGTGCTCCCCGGGACAGCTTCTACGAGCAGTACTTC.

This chain uses TRBV24-1 with TRBJ2-1; TRBD1 matches at 10 bases. The germline V gene has CDR1 KGHDR and CDR2 SFDVKD. CDR3 length equals 16 residues. V was clipped by 4 bases and J by 7 bases; unmatched bases: 9. CDR3 nucleotides: TGTGCCACCAGTGACCGCCGGGACAGGGGTCGGAATGAGCAGTTCTTC. As protein: CATSDRRDRGRNEQFF.

This clonotype was found a few times. V is TRBV4-3 and J is TRBJ2-3; D gene uncertain. The CDR3 totals 13 residues. CDR1 and CDR2 (germline): LGHNA, YSLEER. Trimming left V 1 base short and J 6 bases short, with 8 bases between. DNA for the CDR3: TGCGCCAGCAGCCAAGGGTTAGAGGATACGCAGTATTTT. Protein product: CASSQGLEDTQYF.

This clonotype has only a few counts. The genes are TRBV4-2 and TRBJ2-5; 11 nucleotides align to TRBD2. The CDR3 runs 19 residues. The J segment lost 1 base and the V segment lost 1 base, leaving 11 bases of the junction unmatched. From germline, CDR1 is LGHNA and CDR2 YNFKEQ. The CDR3 region has the DNA TGTGCCAGCAGCCAAGTGGGGGCTAGCGGGAGGACCCTCCAAGAGACCCAGTACTTC. Protein: CASSQVGASGRTLQETQYF.

Only a few counts were recorded for this clonotype. J is TRBJ1-5 and V is TRBV21-1; the D call TRBD1 from the table was never checked on the DNA. TRBV21-1 is termed a pseudogene. The CDR3 sequence is 12 residues long. This CDR3 is CASSPGPQPQHF. In DNA form, the CDR3 reads TGTGCCAGCAGCCCGGGGCCTCAGCCCCAGCATTTT.

This clonotype showed up just a few times. CDR3 in amino acids: CASSQGQVDIQYF. CDR3 nucleotide sequence: TGCGCCAGCAGCCAAGGACAGGTGGACATTCAGTACTTC. This chain links TRBV4-3 with TRBJ2-4, with D possibly matching TRBD1 (6 bases). Between the trimmed V and J ends, which lost 1 base and 8 bases, there was a span of 9 bases. Germline V gives CDR1 LGHNA, CDR2 YSLEER. The CDR3 contains 13 residues.